A single sample gave rise to the 32 T cell receptor beta chains below, sequenced in a study of beta chain features in type 1 diabetes. Every isolated RNA sample was fully reverse transcribed, so sequencing captured expressed TCRB transcripts. Assay: immunoSEQ multiplex PCR; the TCRdb copy retains only in-frame clones and omits some. The sample shows a few hundred thousand clones, roughly an eighth of them seen only once. The sample consisted of naive CD4+ T cells from blood. All receptors derive from a man younger than 30 in good health.

This chain links TRBV6-5 with TRBJ2-5; 10 bases fit TRBD2. CDR1 MNHEY and CDR2 SVGAGI come from the germline V gene. The CDR3 contains 14 residues. V was clipped by 7 bases and J by 5 bases; unmatched bases: 7. Written as DNA, the CDR3 is TGTGCCAGCAAACTAGCGGGGCCGGGGGAGACCCAGTACTTC. Translating it yields CASKLAGPGETQYF.

The chain employs TRBV11-2 and TRBJ1-2; 7 bases are shared with TRBD1. The V and J ends lost 4 bases and 1 base, in that order; junction bases with no gene match: 9. Germline V CDR1 and CDR2: SGHAT, FQNNGV. The CDR3 is 16 residues long. This chain's CDR3 is CASSSIQNRGNYGYTF. The CDR3 DNA sequence: TGTGCCAGCAGCTCCATACAAAACAGGGGTAACTATGGCTACACCTTC.

Only a few counts were recorded for this clone. The rearrangement links TRBV30 to TRBJ2-7; no firm D call. CDR1 and CDR2 from the germline V gene are GTSNPN and SVGIG (reference sequence). The CDR3 runs to 13 residues. V was shortened by 4 bases and J by 5 bases, with 15 bases between the two germline ends. CDR3 residues: CAWTTLTGNEQYF. In DNA, the CDR3 is TGTGCCTGGACCACCCTGACTGGCAACGAGCAGTACTTC.

This chain uses TRBV28 with TRBJ2-7; D is possibly TRBD1 (5 bases). CDR3 size: 15 residues. From germline, CDR1 is MDHEN and CDR2 SYDVKM. The germline V and J ends were trimmed by 4 bases and 0 bases, with 13 bases remaining between them. Here the CDR3 reads CASSSWGLSSYEQYF. The CDR3 coding sequence is TGTGCCAGCAGTTCTTGGGGCCTTAGCTCCTACGAGCAGTACTTC.

This clone was seen more than once but under ten times. CDR3 amino acids: CASTLSGSRVAKNIQYF. CDR3 coding DNA: TGTGCCAGCACCCTTTCCGGGTCCAGGGTAGCCAAAAACATTCAGTACTTC. The chain recombines TRBV28 with TRBJ2-4, with a tentative D call TRBD1 (5 bases). This CDR3 spans 17 amino acids. Trimming shortened V by 7 bases and J by 0 bases, and 19 bases separated the two germline ends. Germline-derived CDR1 and CDR2 are MDHEN and SYDVKM.

The chain has TRBV7-3 and TRBJ2-1, with D perhaps matching TRBD2 (5 bases). The CDR3 runs 14 residues. With 5 bases removed from V and 1 base from J, the gap between germline ends came to 9 bases. Germline V gives CDR1 SGHTA, CDR2 FQGTGA. The CDR3: CASSREGSYNEQFF. DNA for the CDR3: TGTGCCAGCAGCCGCGAGGGTTCCTACAATGAGCAGTTCTTC. The whole variable domain, remainder taken from reference TRBV7-3 and TRBJ2-1, is GAGVSQTPSNKVTEKGKYVELRCDPISGHTALYWYRQSLGQGPEFLIYFQGTGAADDSGLPNDRFFAVRPEGSVSTLKIQRTERGDSAVYLCASSREGSYNEQFFGPGTRLTVL.

This chain connects TRBV4-1 to TRBJ1-1, with 7 bases aligning to TRBD1. The length of the CDR3 is 15 residues. Trimming removed 3 bases from V and 3 bases from J; junction bases left unmatched: 7. Germline V gene lookup returns CDR1 MGHRA and CDR2 YSYEKL. CDR3 amino acids: CASSQTDRPYTEAFF. DNA for the CDR3: TGCGCCAGCAGCCAGACGGACAGGCCATACACTGAAGCTTTCTTT.

This clone was counted a few times. The CDR3 coding sequence is TGTGCCAGCAGCAGTCCAGGGTCAACTAATGAAAAACTGTTTTTT. Its protein product is CASSSPGSTNEKLFF. V gene TRBV5-4 combines with J gene TRBJ1-4, with D possibly being TRBD1 (5 bases). CDR1 and CDR2 from the germline V gene are SGHNT and YYREEE (reference sequence). Trimming removed 4 bases at V and 0 bases at J, with 10 bases between. This CDR3 has 15 residues.

The rearrangement joins TRBV7-2 to TRBJ2-4; D is uncertain. Per the germline V gene, CDR1 is SGHTA and CDR2 is FQGNSA. V lost 5 bases and J lost 0, with 11 bases in between. The CDR3 is 15 amino acids. This CDR3 reads CASSRRVLAKNIQYF. The CDR3 coding sequence is TGTGCCAGCAGCCGCCGGGTCTTAGCCAAAAACATTCAGTACTTC.

This clone has only a few counts. The V and J genes are TRBV28 and TRBJ2-3, with 9 bases matching TRBD2. V was clipped by 6 bases and J by 4 bases; unmatched bases: 8. Germline V gene sequence: CDR1 MDHEN, CDR2 SYDVKM. CDR3 length equals 15 residues. CDR3 protein: CASSPSGLAADTQYF. CDR3 sequence (DNA): TGTGCCAGCAGCCCCTCGGGACTAGCTGCAGATACGCAGTATTTT. The variable domain in full, with the rest retrieved from reference TRBV28 and TRBJ2-3, is DVKVTQSSRYLVKRTGEKVFLECVQDMDHENMFWYRQDPGLGLRLIYFSYDVKMKEKGDIPEGYSVSREKKERFSLILESASTNQTSMYLCASSPSGLAADTQYFGPGTRLTVL.

The chain recombines TRBV7-8 with TRBJ2-7, with TRBD1 matching over 9 bases. CDR3 length: 13 amino acids. Germline lookup yields CDR1 SGHVS and CDR2 FQNEAQ. V trimming: 8 bases; J trimming: 4 bases; junction bases outside the gene matches: 6. For the CDR3, the DNA is TGTGCCAGCCGACTGACAGGGGGATACGAGCAGTACTTC. Protein: CASRLTGGYEQYF.

This clone has a handful of counts. The V and J genes are TRBV30 and TRBJ2-7; D perhaps matches TRBD2 (5 bases). CDR3 length: 12 amino acids. The germline V and J ends were trimmed by 5 bases and 2 bases, with 10 bases remaining between them. CDR1 and CDR2 from the germline V gene are GTSNPN and SVGIG (reference sequence). CDR3 sequence (DNA): TGTGCCTGGTCGGGATCCCCCTACGAGCAGTACTTC. It encodes CAWSGSPYEQYF.

The chain carries TRBV29-1 and TRBJ2-3, with D maybe TRBD1 (5 bases). Trimming removed 3 bases from V and 14 bases from J, with 21 bases in between. Germline CDR1 and CDR2: SQVTM and ANQGSEA. This CDR3 spans 13 amino acids. The CDR3 region is CSVEGRALSQVYF. DNA for the CDR3: TGCAGCGTTGAGGGCAGGGCCCTAAGTCAGGTGTATTTT.

The V gene is TRBV19, the J gene TRBJ1-5, with 10 bases aligning to TRBD1. Germline assignment: CDR1 LNHDA and CDR2 SQIVND (reference sequence). With V trimmed by 6 bases and J by 7 bases, 9 bases remained unmatched. The CDR3 loop spans 15 amino acids. This CDR3 reads CASRDPGQGYQPQHF. Written as DNA, the CDR3 is TGTGCCAGTAGGGATCCGGGACAGGGGTACCAGCCCCAGCATTTT.

The CDR3 region is CASSFSGQGSNEQYF. As DNA, the CDR3 is TGTGCCAGCAGCTTCAGTGGGCAGGGTTCCAACGAGCAGTACTTC. The rearrangement links TRBV9 to TRBJ2-7; D perhaps matches TRBD1 (5 bases). Germline V gene data show CDR1 as SGDLS and CDR2 as YYNGEE. The V and J ends lost 4 bases and 5 bases respectively, with 19 bases between them. CDR3 length: 15 amino acids.

This clone was seen only a few times. In DNA, the CDR3 is TGTGCCAGCAGAGGGGGCGGGACAACCTATAATTCACCCCTCCACTTT. It yields the protein CASRGGGTTYNSPLHF. This chain uses TRBV28 with TRBJ1-6; 7 positions agree with TRBD1. Germline V gives CDR1 MDHEN, CDR2 SYDVKM. The CDR3 is 16 residues long. V was pared by 6 bases and J by 2 bases, with 7 bases of the junction left unmatched.

The V gene is TRBV25-1, the J gene TRBJ1-2; D uncertain. Trimming cost V 5 bases and J 4 bases, with 17 bases left between them. Germline V gene data show CDR1 as MGHDK and CDR2 as SYGVNS. CDR3 length: 15 residues. CDR3 sequence: CASSKDSLVGYGYTF. The CDR3 DNA reads TGTGCCAGCAGTAAAGACTCACTAGTCGGCTATGGCTACACCTTC.

The chain uses TRBV28 and TRBJ2-7; D not certain. Germline CDR1 and CDR2: MDHEN and SYDVKM. Trimming took off 6 bases at V and 0 bases at J, with 6 bases between the two ends. The CDR3 runs 12 residues. CDR3 nucleotides: TGTGCCAGCAGCCCCAGCTCCTACGAGCAGTACTTC. Encoded protein: CASSPSSYEQYF.

The sample holds a few counts of this clone. V gene TRBV11-2 combines with J gene TRBJ2-1; no clear D. Germline CDR1 is SGHAT and CDR2 is FQNNGV. The CDR3 loop spans 17 amino acids. The V and J ends lost 0 bases and 8 bases respectively, with 20 bases between them. This chain's CDR3 is CASSLDLSRPLAHEQFF. In nucleotides, the CDR3 is TGTGCCAGCAGCTTAGATCTTAGCCGGCCTCTGGCCCATGAGCAGTTCTTC.

This clone has just a few counts. V usage is TRBV30 and J usage is TRBJ2-1; no clear D. The V gene's germline CDR1 is GTSNPN and CDR2 SVGIG (reference sequence). The CDR3 totals 10 residues. Trimming pared 2 bases from V and 10 bases from J, leaving 6 bases between. CDR3 in DNA: TGTGCCTGGAGTATCCGGGAGCAGTTCTTC. Translating gives CAWSIREQFF.

This chain joins TRBV30 and TRBJ2-7; D uncertain. The V end lost 1 base, the J end lost 6 bases, and 7 bases lay between the germline ends. CDR3 length: 11 amino acids. CDR1 and CDR2 (germline): GTSNPN, SVGIG (reference sequence). CDR3 amino acids: CAWSERGEQYF. The DNA for the CDR3 is TGTGCCTGGAGTGAGAGAGGCGAGCAGTACTTC.

V is TRBV6-5 and J is TRBJ1-2; unclear D gene. Germline V CDR1 and CDR2: MNHEY, SVGAGI. The CDR3 has 13 amino acids. Trimming cost V 5 bases and J 3 bases, with 10 bases left between them. The CDR3 here is CASSHRPYYGYTF. CDR3 sequence (DNA): TGTGCCAGCAGTCACAGACCCTACTATGGCTACACCTTC.

The chain links TRBV19 to TRBJ2-7, with D unclear. V was shortened by 6 bases and J by 6 bases, with 12 bases between the two germline ends. Germline V gives CDR1 LNHDA, CDR2 SQIVND (reference sequence). The CDR3 runs 12 residues. The chain's CDR3 is CASSPGIGEQYF. In DNA, the CDR3 is TGTGCCAGTAGCCCGGGTATAGGCGAGCAGTACTTC. The entire variable domain, with the rest obtained from reference TRBV19 and TRBJ2-7, is as follows: DGGITQSPKYLFRKEGQNVTLSCEQNLNHDAMYWYRQDPGQGLRLIYYSQIVNDFQKGDIAEGYSVSREKKESFPLTVTSAQKNPTAFYLCASSPGIGEQYFGPGTRLTVT.

This clone appeared once. This chain joins TRBV28 and TRBJ2-7; a weak D match, TRBD1 (5 bases). Looked up from germline, CDR1 is MDHEN and CDR2 is SYDVKM. V lost 8 bases, J lost 7 bases, and 15 bases lay in between. This CDR3 has 12 amino acids. The CDR3 protein is CASVNTQGEQYF. CDR3 bases: TGTGCCAGCGTTAACACCCAGGGAGAGCAGTACTTC.

This clone was seen a few times. The rearrangement uses TRBV7-3 and TRBJ2-1; 7 bases agree with TRBD1. CDR3 size: 17 residues. Per germline, CDR1 SGHTA and CDR2 FQGTGA. V dropped 0 bases and J dropped 7; count of bases not matched to a gene: 12. CDR3 DNA: TGTGCCAGCAGCTTAACAACAGGGGTTGGCTTCCTAAATGAGCAGTTCTTC. Translated, it gives CASSLTTGVGFLNEQFF.

This clone was counted only a few times. The genes are TRBV28 and TRBJ1-2; D perhaps matches TRBD1 (6 bases). Germline V CDR1 and CDR2: MDHEN, SYDVKM. This CDR3 is 16 amino acids long. The V gene lost 5 bases and the J gene lost 2 bases, with 18 bases spanning the gap. CDR3 in DNA: TGTGCCAGCAGTCGAGGCGGAGGACAGCTCAACTATGGCTACACCTTC. Translating it yields CASSRGGGQLNYGYTF.

This clone appeared a few times. This rearrangement joins TRBV7-9 to TRBJ2-7; D not resolved. Germline loops: CDR1 SEHNR, CDR2 FQNEAQ (reference sequence). This CDR3 spans 15 amino acids. Trimming took off 2 bases at V and 6 bases at J, with 17 bases between the two ends. The CDR3 nucleotides read TGTGCCAGCAGCTTACGTCGAGGTACCACTGTCGAGCAGTACTTC. This sequence encodes CASSLRRGTTVEQYF.

The chain carries TRBV5-1 and TRBJ1-2, with 8 bases aligning to TRBD1. J was trimmed by 2 bases and V by 0 bases; bases with no gene match: 0. This CDR3 has 14 amino acids. Germline V CDR1 and CDR2: SGHRS, YFSETQ. The CDR3 protein is CASSLGQGNYGYTF. CDR3 sequence (DNA): TGCGCCAGCAGCTTGGGACAGGGGAACTATGGCTACACCTTC.

The chain joins TRBV28 to TRBJ2-7, with D possibly matching TRBD2 (5 bases). The CDR3 is 11 residues long. Trimming removed 8 bases from V and 9 bases from J, with 14 bases in between. Per the germline V gene, CDR1 is MDHEN and CDR2 is SYDVKM. The CDR3 DNA reads TGTGCCAGCGAGGGCAGTCTTCGGCAGTACTTC. Protein: CASEGSLRQYF.

The table lists this clone with a few counts. The chain links TRBV6-4 to TRBJ2-2; 10 bases are shared with TRBD1. The CDR3 runs to 16 residues. CDR1 is MRHNA and CDR2 is SNTAGT in the germline V gene. The V and J ends lost 6 bases and 4 bases, in that order; junction bases with no gene match: 8. The CDR3 nucleotides are TGTGCCAGCAGAGAGACCGGGACAGGGGTCACCGGGGAGCTGTTTTTT. Protein sequence: CASRETGTGVTGELFF.

The CDR3 DNA reads TGTGCCAGCAGCCCACAGTGGAGCACAGATACGCAGTATTTT. Protein: CASSPQWSTDTQYF. The chain combines TRBV6-5 with TRBJ2-3; D not certain. Deletions cut 6 bases from V and 0 bases from J, with 10 bases between. Germline lookup yields CDR1 MNHEY and CDR2 SVGAGI. CDR3 length: 14 residues.

This sequence joins TRBV6-1 and TRBJ1-1, with TRBD1 matching 7 bases. CDR1 and CDR2 (germline): MNHNS, SASEGT. Trimming took 7 bases from V and 4 from J; bases not matched to a gene: 9. This CDR3 spans 14 amino acids. The CDR3 here is CASTQDPGGTEAFF. The DNA of the CDR3 is TGTGCCAGCACCCAAGACCCAGGGGGCACTGAAGCTTTCTTT.